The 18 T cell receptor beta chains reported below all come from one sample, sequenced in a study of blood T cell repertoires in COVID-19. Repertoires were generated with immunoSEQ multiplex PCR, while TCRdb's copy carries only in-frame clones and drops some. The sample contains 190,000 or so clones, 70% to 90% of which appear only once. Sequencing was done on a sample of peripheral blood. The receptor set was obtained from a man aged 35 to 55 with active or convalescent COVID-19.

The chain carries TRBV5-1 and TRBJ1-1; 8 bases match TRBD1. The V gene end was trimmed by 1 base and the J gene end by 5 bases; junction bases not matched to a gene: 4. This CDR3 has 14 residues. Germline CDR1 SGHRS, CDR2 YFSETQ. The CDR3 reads CASSLQGANTEAFF. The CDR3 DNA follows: TGCGCCAGCAGCTTGCAGGGGGCGAATACTGAAGCTTTCTTT.

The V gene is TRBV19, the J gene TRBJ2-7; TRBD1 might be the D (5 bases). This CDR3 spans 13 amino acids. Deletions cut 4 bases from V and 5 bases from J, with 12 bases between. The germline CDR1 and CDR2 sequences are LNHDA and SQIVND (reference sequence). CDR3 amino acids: CASSKGAVNEQYF. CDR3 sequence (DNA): TGTGCCAGTAGTAAAGGGGCGGTCAACGAGCAGTACTTC.

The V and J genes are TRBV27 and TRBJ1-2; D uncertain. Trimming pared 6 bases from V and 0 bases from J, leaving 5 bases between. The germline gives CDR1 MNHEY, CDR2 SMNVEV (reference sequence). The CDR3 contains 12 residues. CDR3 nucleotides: TGTGCCAGCAGACAGTCTAACTATGGCTACACCTTC. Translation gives CASRQSNYGYTF.

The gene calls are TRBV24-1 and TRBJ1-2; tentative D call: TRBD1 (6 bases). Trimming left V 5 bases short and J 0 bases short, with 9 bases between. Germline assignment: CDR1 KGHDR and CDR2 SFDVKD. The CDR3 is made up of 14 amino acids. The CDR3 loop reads CATSGRQANYGYTF. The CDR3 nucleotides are TGTGCCACCAGTGGTAGACAGGCTAACTATGGCTACACCTTC.

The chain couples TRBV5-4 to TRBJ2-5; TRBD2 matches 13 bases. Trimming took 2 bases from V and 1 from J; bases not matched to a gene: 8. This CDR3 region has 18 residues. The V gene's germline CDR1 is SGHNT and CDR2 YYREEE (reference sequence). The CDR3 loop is CASSFGTSGAVFQETQYF. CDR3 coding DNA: TGTGCCAGCAGCTTTGGGACTAGCGGGGCCGTTTTCCAAGAGACCCAGTACTTC.

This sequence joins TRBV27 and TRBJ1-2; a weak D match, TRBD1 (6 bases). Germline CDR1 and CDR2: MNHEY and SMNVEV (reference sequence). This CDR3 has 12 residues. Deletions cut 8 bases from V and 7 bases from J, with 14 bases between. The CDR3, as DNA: TGTGCCAGCCTGGACAGTAAGGGTGGCTACACCTTC. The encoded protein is CASLDSKGGYTF.

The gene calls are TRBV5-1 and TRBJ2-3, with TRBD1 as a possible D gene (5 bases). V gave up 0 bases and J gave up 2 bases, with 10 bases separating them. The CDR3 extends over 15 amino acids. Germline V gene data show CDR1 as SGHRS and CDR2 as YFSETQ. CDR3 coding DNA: TGCGCCAGCAGCTTGGGACAGACTTACACAGATACGCAGTATTTT. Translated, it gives CASSLGQTYTDTQYF.

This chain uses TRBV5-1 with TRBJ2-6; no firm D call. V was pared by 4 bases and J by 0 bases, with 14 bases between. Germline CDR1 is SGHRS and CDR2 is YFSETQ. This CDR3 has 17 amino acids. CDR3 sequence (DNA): TGCGCCAGCAGCCCCGCTAGTACCAGCTCTGGGGCCAACGTCCTGACTTTC. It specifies CASSPASTSSGANVLTF.

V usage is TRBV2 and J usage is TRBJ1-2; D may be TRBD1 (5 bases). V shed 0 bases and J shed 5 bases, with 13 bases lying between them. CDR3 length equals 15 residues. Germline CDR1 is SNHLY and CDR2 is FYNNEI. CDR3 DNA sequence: TGTGCCAGCAGTGAAGCGCGGCAGGGTGGGTATGGCTACACCTTC. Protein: CASSEARQGGYGYTF. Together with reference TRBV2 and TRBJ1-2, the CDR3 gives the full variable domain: EPEVTQTPSHQVTQMGQEVILRCVPISNHLYFYWYRQILGQKVEFLVSFYNNEISEKSEIFDDQFSVERPDGSNFTLKIRSTKLEDSAMYFCASSEARQGGYGYTFGSGTRLTVV.

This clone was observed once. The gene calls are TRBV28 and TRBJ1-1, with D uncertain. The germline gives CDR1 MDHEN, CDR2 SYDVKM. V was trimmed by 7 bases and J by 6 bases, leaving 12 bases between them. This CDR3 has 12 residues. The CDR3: CASNPGNPEAFF. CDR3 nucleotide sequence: TGTGCCAGCAACCCAGGTAACCCTGAAGCTTTCTTT.

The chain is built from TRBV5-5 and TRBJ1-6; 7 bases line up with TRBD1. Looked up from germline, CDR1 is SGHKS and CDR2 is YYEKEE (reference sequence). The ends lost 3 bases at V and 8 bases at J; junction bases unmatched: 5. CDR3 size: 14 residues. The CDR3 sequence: CASSYGQEYSPLHF. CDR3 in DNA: TGTGCCAGCAGCTATGGACAGGAATATTCACCCCTCCACTTT.

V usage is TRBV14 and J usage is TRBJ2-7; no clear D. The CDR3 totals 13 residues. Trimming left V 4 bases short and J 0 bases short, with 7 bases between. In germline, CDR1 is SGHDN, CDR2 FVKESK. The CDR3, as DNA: TGTGCCAGCAGCCGGCACCTCTCCTACGAGCAGTACTTC. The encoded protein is CASSRHLSYEQYF.

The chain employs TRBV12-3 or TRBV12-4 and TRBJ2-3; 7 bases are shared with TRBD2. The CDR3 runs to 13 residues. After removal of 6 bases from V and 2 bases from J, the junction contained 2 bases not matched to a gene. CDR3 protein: CASSGGNTDTQYF. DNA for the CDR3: TGTGCCAGCAGCGGGGGGAACACAGATACGCAGTATTTT.

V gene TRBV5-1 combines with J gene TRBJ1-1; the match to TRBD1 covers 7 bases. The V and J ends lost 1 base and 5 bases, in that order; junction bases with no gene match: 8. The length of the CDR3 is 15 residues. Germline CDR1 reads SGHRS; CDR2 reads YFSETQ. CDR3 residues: CASSLTEGAGTEAFF. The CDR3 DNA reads TGCGCCAGCAGCTTGACCGAGGGGGCAGGTACTGAAGCTTTCTTT. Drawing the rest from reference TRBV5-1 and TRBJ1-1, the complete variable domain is KAGVTQTPRYLIKTRGQQVTLSCSPISGHRSVSWYQQTPGQGLQFLFEYFSETQRNKGNFPGRFSGRQFSNSRSEMNVSTLELGDSALYLCASSLTEGAGTEAFFGQGTRLTVV.

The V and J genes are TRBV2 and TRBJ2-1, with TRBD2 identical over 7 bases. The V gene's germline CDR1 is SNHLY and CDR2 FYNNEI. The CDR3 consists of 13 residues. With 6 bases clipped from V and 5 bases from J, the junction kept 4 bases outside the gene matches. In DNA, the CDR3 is TGTGCCAGCAGCCGGGGACTAAACAATGAGCAGTTCTTC. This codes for CASSRGLNNEQFF. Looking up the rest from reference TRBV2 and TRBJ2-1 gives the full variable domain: EPEVTQTPSHQVTQMGQEVILRCVPISNHLYFYWYRQILGQKVEFLVSFYNNEISEKSEIFDDQFSVERPDGSNFTLKIRSTKLEDSAMYFCASSRGLNNEQFFGPGTRLTVL.

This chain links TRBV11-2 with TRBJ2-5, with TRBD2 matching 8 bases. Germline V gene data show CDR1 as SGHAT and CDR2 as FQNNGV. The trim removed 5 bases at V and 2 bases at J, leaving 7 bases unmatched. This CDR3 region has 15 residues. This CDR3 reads CASSTNGGGQETQYF. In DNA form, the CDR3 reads TGTGCCAGCAGCACTAACGGCGGGGGGCAAGAGACCCAGTACTTC.

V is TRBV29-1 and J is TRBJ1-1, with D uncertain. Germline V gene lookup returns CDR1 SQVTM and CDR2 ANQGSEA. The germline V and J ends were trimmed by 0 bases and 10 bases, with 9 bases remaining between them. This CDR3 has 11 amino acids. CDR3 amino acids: CSVEDLPIAFF. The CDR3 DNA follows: TGCAGCGTTGAAGATCTACCCATAGCTTTCTTT.

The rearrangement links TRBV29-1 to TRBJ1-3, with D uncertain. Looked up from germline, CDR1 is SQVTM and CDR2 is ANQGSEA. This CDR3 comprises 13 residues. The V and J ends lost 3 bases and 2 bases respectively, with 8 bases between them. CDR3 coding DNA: TGCAGCGTTGACGGAGGGCCTGGAAACACCATATATTTT. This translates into CSVDGGPGNTIYF.